This TCR beta chain was identified in a study of cytomegalovirus exposure and HLA in healthy donors. Study-level results: Reported performance of the classifier showed diagnosis of cytomegalovirus status with high specificity and sensitivity.

13 Jbeta primers and 60 Vbeta primers were used for the PCR. Assay: immunoSEQ multiplex PCR; the TCRdb copy retains only in-frame clones and omits some. The data hold some 250,000 clones, with roughly 80% observed a single time. Remarks on this clone: Its antigen remains unidentified.

Germline V gene lookup returns CDR1 SEHNR and CDR2 FQNEAQ (reference sequence). Trimming took off 8 bases at V and 1 base at J, with 9 bases between the two ends. The CDR3 loop spans 12 amino acids. The origin of this receptor is a woman in her forties in good health and CMV-seropositive. This sequence joins TRBV7-9 and TRBJ2-7; D is perhaps TRBD2 (6 bases). What was sequenced was PBMCs. CDR3 amino acids: CASGLISYEQYF. The CDR3 DNA follows: TGTGCCAGCGGACTAATATCCTACGAGCAGTACTTC.